The 9 T cell receptor beta chains below were found in one sample sequenced in a study of graft-versus-host responses after intestinal transplantation. No antigens are known for them. Here immunoSEQ multiplex PCR was the method, and the copy in TCRdb shows in-frame clones only, minus some. Seen here are 24,000 or so clones, 82% observed once, and the top ten hold 0.8% to 0.95%. The material sequenced was unstimulated CD8+ T cells sorted from spleen or lymph node cells, taken before transplant. These receptors originate from a human donor who was the organ donor for an intestinal transplant.

CDR3 in DNA: TGTGCCTCGGGGGGGGAGGAGTATAATTCACCCCTCCACTTT. Translated, it gives CASGGEEYNSPLHF. The V call is TRBV27, the J call TRBJ1-6, with D tentatively TRBD1 (5 bases). The CDR3 is 14 residues long. Trimming left V 11 bases short and J 4 bases short, with 15 bases between. Germline CDR1 reads MNHEY; CDR2 reads SMNVEV (reference sequence).

The CDR3 region is CASRGDRKGYTF. CDR3 coding DNA: TGTGCCAGTAGGGGAGACAGAAAGGGCTACACCTTC. The chain links TRBV19 to TRBJ1-2; tentatively, D is TRBD1 (5 bases). Germline CDR1 and CDR2: LNHDA and SQIVND (reference sequence). The ends were cut back, 6 bases at V and 8 bases at J, with 13 bases in the middle. The CDR3 consists of 12 residues. The full variable domain, completed using reference TRBV19 and TRBJ1-2, is DGGITQSPKYLFRKEGQNVTLSCEQNLNHDAMYWYRQDPGQGLRLIYYSQIVNDFQKGDIAEGYSVSREKKESFPLTVTSAQKNPTAFYLCASRGDRKGYTFGSGTRLTVV.

This clone has just a few counts. Other DNA sequences in the sample encode the same CDR3. The chain is built from TRBV9 and TRBJ2-2; the D gene could be TRBD1 or TRBD2 (5 bases each). V was pared by 2 bases and J by 3 bases, with 8 bases between. This CDR3 comprises 14 residues. Germline values: CDR1 SGDLS, CDR2 YYNGEE. DNA of the CDR3: TGTGCCAGCAGCGTCCGGGGCGACACCGGGGAGCTGTTTTTT. Residues: CASSVRGDTGELFF.

This clone was observed a single time. V is TRBV11-2 and J is TRBJ2-1; 10 positions match TRBD2. CDR3 size: 16 residues. The germline gives CDR1 SGHAT, CDR2 FQNNGV. With V trimmed by 1 base and J by 4 bases, 4 bases remained unmatched. The CDR3 loop is CASSLVASGGYNEQFF. In DNA, the CDR3 is TGTGCCAGCAGCTTAGTCGCTAGCGGGGGTTACAATGAGCAGTTCTTC.

The chain has TRBV5-1 and TRBJ2-3; the D gene is possibly TRBD2 (6 bases). The CDR3 runs to 17 residues. In germline, CDR1 is SGHRS, CDR2 YFSETQ. The V and J ends lost 4 bases and 2 bases respectively, with 20 bases between them. The CDR3 nucleotides are TGCGCCAGCAGCCACGACCCCCTTCTAGCGCTCACAGATACGCAGTATTTT. This translates into CASSHDPLLALTDTQYF.

The CDR3 region is CASSVGTGDTEAFF. The CDR3 DNA sequence: TGTGCCAGCAGCGTGGGCACAGGGGACACTGAAGCTTTCTTT. V is TRBV9 and J is TRBJ1-1, with 7 bases identical to TRBD1. The germline V gene encodes CDR1 SGDLS and CDR2 YYNGEE. This CDR3 is built from 14 residues. With V trimmed by 2 bases and J by 3 bases, 4 bases remained unmatched. The full variable domain, its missing parts supplied by reference TRBV9 and TRBJ1-1, is DSGVTQTPKHLITATGQRVTLRCSPRSGDLSVYWYQQSLDQGLQFLIQYYNGEERAKGNILERFSAQQFPDLHSELNLSSLELGDSALYFCASSVGTGDTEAFFGQGTRLTVV.

The V call is TRBV29-1, the J call TRBJ2-7; D may be TRBD1 or TRBD2 (6 bases each). CDR1 and CDR2 (germline): SQVTM, ANQGSEA. CDR3 length: 14 amino acids. V shed 4 bases and J shed 5 bases, with 18 bases lying between them. The DNA for the CDR3 is TGCAGCGTTGCGGGGGACACCCAGGTCGACGAGCAGTACTTC. Its protein is CSVAGDTQVDEQYF.

This chain joins TRBV21-1 and TRBJ2-3; whether TRBD2, the table's D call, matches the DNA was not checked. TRBV21-1 is recorded as a pseudogene. CDR3 size: 14 residues. CDR3 protein: CASTLLAGADTQYF. The CDR3 DNA reads as TGTGCCAGCACACTACTAGCGGGGGCAGATACGCAGTATTTT.

This CDR3 reads CASSDPNRRDEQYF. The CDR3 bases are TGTGCCAGCAGCGATCCTAACAGGAGGGACGAGCAGTACTTC. The chain carries TRBV5-4 and TRBJ2-7; a possible D gene is TRBD2 (6 bases). The length of the CDR3 is 14 residues. The V end was cut by 4 bases, the J end by 5 bases, with 16 bases between. Per the germline V gene, CDR1 is SGHNT and CDR2 is YYREEE (reference sequence). The full variable domain, rest sourced from reference TRBV5-4 and TRBJ2-7, is ETGVTQSPTHLIKTRGQQVTLRCSSQSGHNTVSWYQQALGQGPQFIFQYYREEENGRGNFPPRFSGLQFPNYSSELNVNALELDDSALYLCASSDPNRRDEQYFGPGTRLTVT.